In this sample, the clone carrying this TCR beta chain turned up many times. What it recognizes is unknown. The entry originates in a study of CD8 T cells in ankylosing spondylitis. This CDR3 has 17 residues. With 1 base clipped from V and 3 bases from J, the junction kept 7 bases outside the gene matches. Germline V gene lookup returns CDR1 ENHRY and CDR2 SYGVKD. Quantitative barcoded 5'-RACE was used to prepare TCR beta libraries. TCRdb fed the 5' RACE reads into MiXCR, producing one record per CDR3 protein. Of 150,000 to 200,000 distinct CDR3 sequences in the sample, roughly 18% were seen once. Study outcomes and limitations: Ankylosing spondylitis blood appeared to carry a characteristic TCR beta motif of roughly 8 highly homologous variants. Enrichment of disease-linked clones was reportedly significant in matched ankylosing spondylitis synovial fluid.

The TCR originated in a male donor aged 10-35 years with ankylosing spondylitis or in good health (not recorded which). This rearrangement joins TRBV10-3 to TRBJ1-2, with 11 bases matching TRBD1. Material for sequencing was blood, either unsorted or a sorted T cell fraction (not recorded which). The CDR3 DNA reads TGTGCCATCAGTGAGTTTCGGACAGGGGGCATACACTATGGCTACACCTTC. It codes for CAISEFRTGGIHYGYTF.